This T cell receptor (beta chain) was observed in a study of breast tumors, draining lymph nodes, adjacent tissues. In TCRdb, the multiplex PCR reads were re-called with MiXCR into one record per CDR3 protein. The data contain nearly 110,000 distinct CDR3 sequences, around 30% of them seen just once; the ten biggest clones take up less than 6%. CDR1 is SGHRS, CDR2 YFSETQ, per germline. This CDR3 has 14 residues. The junction had 7 bases not matched to a gene; V was cut back by 5 bases and J by 5 bases. Samples came from axillary lymph nodes draining the breast cancer. This clonotype was recorded at least ten times.

The sequenced sample was axillary lymph node tissue. The sequence derives from a female donor with breast cancer. Some clones in this sample may be carry-over from other donors' samples. The chain links TRBV5-1 to TRBJ1-2, with 9 bases aligning to TRBD1. The CDR3 sequence: CASRGGQGIYGYTF. The CDR3 DNA reads TGCGCCAGCAGGGGGGGACAGGGCATTTATGGCTACACCTTC.